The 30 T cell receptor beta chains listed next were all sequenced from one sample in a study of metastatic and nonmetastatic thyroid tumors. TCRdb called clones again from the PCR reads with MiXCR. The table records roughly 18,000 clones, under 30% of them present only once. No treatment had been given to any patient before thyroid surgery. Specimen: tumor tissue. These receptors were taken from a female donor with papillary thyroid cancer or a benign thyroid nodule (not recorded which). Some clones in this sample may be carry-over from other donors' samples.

The CDR3 nucleotides are TGTGCCAGCAGTTACTCGACTGGGGTCGGGTACGAGCAGTACTTC. Translating it yields CASSYSTGVGYEQYF. J is TRBJ2-7 and V is TRBV6-2 or TRBV6-3; no reliable D call. Germline V CDR1 and CDR2: MNHEY, SVGEGT. The CDR3 consists of 15 residues. V gave up 0 bases and J gave up 4 bases, with 13 bases separating them.

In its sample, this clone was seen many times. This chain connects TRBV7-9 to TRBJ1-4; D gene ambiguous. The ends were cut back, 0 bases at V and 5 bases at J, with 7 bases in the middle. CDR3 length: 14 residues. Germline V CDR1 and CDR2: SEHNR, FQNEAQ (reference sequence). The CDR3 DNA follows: TGTGCCAGCAGCTTAGCGGGTCAGAATGAAAAACTGTTTTTT. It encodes CASSLAGQNEKLFF. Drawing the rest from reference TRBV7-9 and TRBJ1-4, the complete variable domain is DTGVSQNPRHKITKRGQNVTFRCDPISEHNRLYWYRQTLGQGPEFLTYFQNEAQLEKSRLLSDRFSAERPKGSFSTLEIQRTEQGDSAMYLCASSLAGQNEKLFFGSGTQLSVL.

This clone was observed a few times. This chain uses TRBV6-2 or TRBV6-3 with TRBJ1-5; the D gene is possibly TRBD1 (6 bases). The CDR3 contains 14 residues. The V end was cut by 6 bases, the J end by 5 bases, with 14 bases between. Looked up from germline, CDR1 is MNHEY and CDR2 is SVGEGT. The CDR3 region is CASREPQGYQPQHF. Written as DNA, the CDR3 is TGTGCCAGCAGAGAGCCTCAGGGGTATCAGCCCCAGCATTTT.

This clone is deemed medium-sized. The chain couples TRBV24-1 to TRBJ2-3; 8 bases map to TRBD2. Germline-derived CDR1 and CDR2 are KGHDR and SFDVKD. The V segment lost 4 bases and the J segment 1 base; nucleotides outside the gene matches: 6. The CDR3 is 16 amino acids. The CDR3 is CATSDLSGTGTDTQYF. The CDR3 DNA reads TGTGCCACCAGTGACCTTAGCGGGACGGGCACAGATACGCAGTATTTT.

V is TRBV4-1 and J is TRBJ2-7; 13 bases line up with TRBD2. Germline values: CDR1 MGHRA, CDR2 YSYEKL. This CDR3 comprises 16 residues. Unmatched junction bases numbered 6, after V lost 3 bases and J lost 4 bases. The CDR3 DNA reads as TGCGCCAGCAGCCATGGTAGGACTAGCGGGGGATACGAGCAGTACTTC. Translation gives CASSHGRTSGGYEQYF.

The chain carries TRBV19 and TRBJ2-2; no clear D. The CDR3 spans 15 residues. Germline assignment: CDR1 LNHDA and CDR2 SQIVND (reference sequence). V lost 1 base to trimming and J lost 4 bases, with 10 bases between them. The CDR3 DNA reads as TGTGCCAGTAGTATAGGTTCGGGCAGCACCGGGGAGCTGTTTTTT. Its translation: CASSIGSGSTGELFF.

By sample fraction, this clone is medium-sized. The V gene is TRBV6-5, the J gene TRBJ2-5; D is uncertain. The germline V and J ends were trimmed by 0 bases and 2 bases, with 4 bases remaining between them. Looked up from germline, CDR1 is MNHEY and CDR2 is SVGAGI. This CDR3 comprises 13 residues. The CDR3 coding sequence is TGTGCCAGCAGTTACTCGATTCAAGAGACCCAGTACTTC. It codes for CASSYSIQETQYF.

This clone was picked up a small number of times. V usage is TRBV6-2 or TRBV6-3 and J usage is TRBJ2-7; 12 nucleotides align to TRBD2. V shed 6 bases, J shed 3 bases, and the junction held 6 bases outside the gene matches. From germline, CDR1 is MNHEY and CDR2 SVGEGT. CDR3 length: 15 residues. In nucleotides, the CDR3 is TGTGCCAGCAGGGTGACTAGCGGGAGTGGCTACGAGCAGTACTTC. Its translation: CASRVTSGSGYEQYF.

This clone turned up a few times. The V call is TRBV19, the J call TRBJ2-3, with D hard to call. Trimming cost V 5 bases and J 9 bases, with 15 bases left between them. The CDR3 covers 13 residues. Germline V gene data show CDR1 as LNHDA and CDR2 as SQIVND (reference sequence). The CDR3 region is CASSPQTLWTQYF. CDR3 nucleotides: TGTGCCAGTAGTCCCCAGACGCTGTGGACGCAGTATTTT.

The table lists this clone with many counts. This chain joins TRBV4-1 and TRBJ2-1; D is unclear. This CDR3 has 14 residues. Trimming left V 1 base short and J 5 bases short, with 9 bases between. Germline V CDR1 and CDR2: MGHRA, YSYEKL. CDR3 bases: TGCGCCAGCAGCCAAGGAGGCAGCAACAATGAGCAGTTCTTC. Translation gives CASSQGGSNNEQFF.

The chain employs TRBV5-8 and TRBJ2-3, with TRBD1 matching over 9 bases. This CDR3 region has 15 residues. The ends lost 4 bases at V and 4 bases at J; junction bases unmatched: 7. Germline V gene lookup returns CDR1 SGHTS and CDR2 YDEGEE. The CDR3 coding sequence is TGTGCCAGCAGCGCCTACAGGGGGCTGTCAGATACGCAGTATTTT. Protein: CASSAYRGLSDTQYF.

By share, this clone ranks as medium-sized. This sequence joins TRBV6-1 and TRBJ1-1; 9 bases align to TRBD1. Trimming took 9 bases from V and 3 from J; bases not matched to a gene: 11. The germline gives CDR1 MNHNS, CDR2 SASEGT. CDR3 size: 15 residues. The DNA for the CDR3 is TGTGCCAGTGAGCCGGGACAGGGCGCCTACACTGAAGCTTTCTTT. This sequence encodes CASEPGQGAYTEAFF.

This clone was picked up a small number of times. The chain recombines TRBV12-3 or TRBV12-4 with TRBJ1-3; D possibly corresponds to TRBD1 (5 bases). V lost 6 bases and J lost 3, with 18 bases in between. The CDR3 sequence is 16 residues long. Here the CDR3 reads CASRPNLRDGGNTIYF. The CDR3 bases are TGTGCCAGCAGGCCCAACCTCCGGGACGGTGGAAACACCATATATTTT.

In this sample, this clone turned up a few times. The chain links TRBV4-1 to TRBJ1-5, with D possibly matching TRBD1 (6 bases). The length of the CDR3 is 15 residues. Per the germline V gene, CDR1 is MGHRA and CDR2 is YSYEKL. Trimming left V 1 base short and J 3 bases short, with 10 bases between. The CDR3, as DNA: TGCGCCAGCAGCCAAGTCAGGGGTTCCAATCAGCCCCAGCATTTT. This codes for CASSQVRGSNQPQHF.

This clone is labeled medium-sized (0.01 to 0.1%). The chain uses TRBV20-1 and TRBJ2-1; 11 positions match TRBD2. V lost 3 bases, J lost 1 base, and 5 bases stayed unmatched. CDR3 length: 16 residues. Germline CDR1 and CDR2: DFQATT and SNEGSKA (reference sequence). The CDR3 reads CSARPWTSGSYNEQFF. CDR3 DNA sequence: TGCAGTGCTAGGCCTTGGACTAGCGGGTCCTACAATGAGCAGTTCTTC.

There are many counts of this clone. Written as DNA, the CDR3 is TGTGCCAGCAGTCTTTCCGGGACTAGCGGCACAGATACGCAGTATTTT. Its translation is CASSLSGTSGTDTQYF. V usage is TRBV7-2 and J usage is TRBJ2-3, with TRBD2 matching over 10 bases. V shed 6 bases, J shed 1 base, and the junction held 7 bases outside the gene matches. This CDR3 is 16 amino acids long. Germline V CDR1 and CDR2: SGHTA, FQGNSA.

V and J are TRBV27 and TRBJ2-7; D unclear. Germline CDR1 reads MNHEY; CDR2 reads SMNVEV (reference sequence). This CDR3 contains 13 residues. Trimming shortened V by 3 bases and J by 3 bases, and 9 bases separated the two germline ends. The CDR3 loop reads CASSFLPHYEQYF. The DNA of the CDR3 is TGTGCCAGCAGTTTTCTACCACACTACGAGCAGTACTTC.

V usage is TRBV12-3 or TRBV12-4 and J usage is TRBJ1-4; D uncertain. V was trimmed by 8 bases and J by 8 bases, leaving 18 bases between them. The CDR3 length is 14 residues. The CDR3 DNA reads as TGTGCCAGCTCACCACGGGATACAGTGGAAAAACTGTTTTTT. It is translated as CASSPRDTVEKLFF.

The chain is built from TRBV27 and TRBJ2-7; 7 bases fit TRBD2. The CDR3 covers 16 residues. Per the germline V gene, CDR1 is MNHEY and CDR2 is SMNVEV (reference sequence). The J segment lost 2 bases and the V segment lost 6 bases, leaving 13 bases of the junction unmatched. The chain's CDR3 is CASRKIGERDAYEQYF. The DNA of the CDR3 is TGTGCCAGCAGGAAAATCGGCGAGCGGGACGCCTACGAGCAGTACTTC.

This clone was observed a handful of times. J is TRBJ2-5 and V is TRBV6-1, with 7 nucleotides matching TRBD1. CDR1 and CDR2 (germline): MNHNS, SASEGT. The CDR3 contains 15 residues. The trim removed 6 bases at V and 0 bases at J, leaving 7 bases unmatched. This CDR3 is CASRNDRVYQETQYF. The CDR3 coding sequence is TGTGCCAGCAGAAACGACAGGGTTTACCAAGAGACCCAGTACTTC.

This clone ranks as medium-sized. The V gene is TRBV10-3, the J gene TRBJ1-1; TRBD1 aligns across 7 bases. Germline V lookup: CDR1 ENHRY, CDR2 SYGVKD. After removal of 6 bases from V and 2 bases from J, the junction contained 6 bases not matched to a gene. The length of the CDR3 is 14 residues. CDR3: CAIRGGTDNTEAFF. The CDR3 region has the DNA TGTGCCATCAGGGGGGGGACAGACAACACTGAAGCTTTCTTT.

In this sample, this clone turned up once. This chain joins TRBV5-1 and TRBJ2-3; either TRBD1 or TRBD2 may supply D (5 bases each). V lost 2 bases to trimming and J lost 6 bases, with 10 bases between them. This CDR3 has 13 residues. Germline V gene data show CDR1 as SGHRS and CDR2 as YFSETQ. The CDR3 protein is CASSFGEGDTQYF. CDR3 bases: TGCGCCAGCAGCTTTGGAGAGGGGGATACGCAGTATTTT. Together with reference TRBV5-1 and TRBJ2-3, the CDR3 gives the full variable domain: KAGVTQTPRYLIKTRGQQVTLSCSPISGHRSVSWYQQTPGQGLQFLFEYFSETQRNKGNFPGRFSGRQFSNSRSEMNVSTLELGDSALYLCASSFGEGDTQYFGPGTRLTVL.

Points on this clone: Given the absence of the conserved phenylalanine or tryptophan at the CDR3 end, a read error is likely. In DNA, the CDR3 is TGCAGTGCTAAAGAGGGCGTCTACGAGCAGTACATC. It specifies CSAKEGVYEQYI. The chain employs TRBV20-1 and TRBJ2-7, with a tentative D call TRBD2 (5 bases). Per the germline V gene, CDR1 is DFQATT and CDR2 is SNEGSKA (reference sequence). The CDR3 runs 12 residues. V dropped 4 bases and J dropped 3 bases, with 10 bases sitting between them.

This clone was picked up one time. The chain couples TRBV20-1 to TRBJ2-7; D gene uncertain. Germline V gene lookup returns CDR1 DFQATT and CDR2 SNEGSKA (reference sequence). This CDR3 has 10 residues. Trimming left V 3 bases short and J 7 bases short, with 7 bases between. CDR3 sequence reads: CSARGSEQYF. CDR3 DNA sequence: TGCAGTGCTAGGGGATCGGAGCAGTACTTC.

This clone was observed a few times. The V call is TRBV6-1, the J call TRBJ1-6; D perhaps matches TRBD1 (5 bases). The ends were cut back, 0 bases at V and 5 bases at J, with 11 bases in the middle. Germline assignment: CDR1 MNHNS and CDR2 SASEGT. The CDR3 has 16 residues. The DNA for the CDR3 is TGTGCCAGCAGTGAAGCGTTGGGGGTTAATAATTCACCCCTCCACTTT. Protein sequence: CASSEALGVNNSPLHF.

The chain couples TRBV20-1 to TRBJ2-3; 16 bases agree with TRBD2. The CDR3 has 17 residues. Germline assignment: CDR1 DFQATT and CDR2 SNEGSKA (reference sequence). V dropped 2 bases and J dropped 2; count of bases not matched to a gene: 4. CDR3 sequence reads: CSARPGTSGGDTDTQYF. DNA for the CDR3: TGCAGTGCTAGACCCGGGACTAGCGGGGGGGACACAGATACGCAGTATTTT.

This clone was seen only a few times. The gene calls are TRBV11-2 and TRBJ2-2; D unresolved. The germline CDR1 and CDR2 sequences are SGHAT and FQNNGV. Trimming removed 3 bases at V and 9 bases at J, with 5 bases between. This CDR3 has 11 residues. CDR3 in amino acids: CASSLGWELFF. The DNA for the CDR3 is TGTGCCAGCAGCTTGGGATGGGAGCTGTTTTTT.

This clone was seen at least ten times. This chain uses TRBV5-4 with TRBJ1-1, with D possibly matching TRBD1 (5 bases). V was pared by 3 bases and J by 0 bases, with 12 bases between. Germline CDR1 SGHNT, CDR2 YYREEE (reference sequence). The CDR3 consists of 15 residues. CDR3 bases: TGTGCCAGCAGCTCGATGGGACTCCTGAACACTGAAGCTTTCTTT. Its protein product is CASSSMGLLNTEAFF.

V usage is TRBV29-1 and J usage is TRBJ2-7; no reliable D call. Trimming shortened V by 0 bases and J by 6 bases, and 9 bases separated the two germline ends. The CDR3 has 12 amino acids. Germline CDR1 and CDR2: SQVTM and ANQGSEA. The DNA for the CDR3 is TGCAGCGTTGAAGAGGGCTCTAGCGAGCAGTACTTC. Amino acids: CSVEEGSSEQYF.

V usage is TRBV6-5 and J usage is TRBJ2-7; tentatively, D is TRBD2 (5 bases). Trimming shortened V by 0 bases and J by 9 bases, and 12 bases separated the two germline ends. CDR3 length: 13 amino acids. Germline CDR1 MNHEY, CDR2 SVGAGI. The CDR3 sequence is CASSYSEDSRQYF. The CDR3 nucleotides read TGTGCCAGCAGTTACTCCGAGGACTCCCGGCAGTACTTC.